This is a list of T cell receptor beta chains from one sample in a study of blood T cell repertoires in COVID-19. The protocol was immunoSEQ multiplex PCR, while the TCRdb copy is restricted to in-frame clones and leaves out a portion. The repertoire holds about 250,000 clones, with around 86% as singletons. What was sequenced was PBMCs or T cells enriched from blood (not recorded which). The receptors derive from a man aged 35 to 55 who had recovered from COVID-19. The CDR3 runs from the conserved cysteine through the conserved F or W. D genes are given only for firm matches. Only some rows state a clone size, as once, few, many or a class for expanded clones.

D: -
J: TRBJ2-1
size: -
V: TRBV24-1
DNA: TGTGCCTCCCAGGGGGAGCAGTTCTTC
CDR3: CASQGEQFF

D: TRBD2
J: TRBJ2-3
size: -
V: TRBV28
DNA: TGTGCCAGCAGTACTTTGGGGACTAGCGGGAGGGCCCGTTTAGATACGCAGTATTTT
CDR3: CASSTLGTSGRARLDTQYF

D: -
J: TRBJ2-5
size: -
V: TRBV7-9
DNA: TGTGCCAGCAGCAGAAGAGGGACTCAACAAGAGACCCAGTACTTC
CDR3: CASSRRGTQQETQYF

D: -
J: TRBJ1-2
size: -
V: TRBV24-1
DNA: TGTGCCACCCGGAGTGGGGGCCCAGAAGGAGGCTACACCTTC
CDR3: CATRSGGPEGGYTF

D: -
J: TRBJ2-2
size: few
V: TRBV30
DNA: TGTGCCTGGAGCAGACTACAGAACACCGGGGAGCTGTTTTTT
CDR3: CAWSRLQNTGELFF

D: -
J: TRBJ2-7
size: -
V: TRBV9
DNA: TGTGCCAGCAGCGTAGATCCAGCCTACGAGCAGTACTTC
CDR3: CASSVDPAYEQYF

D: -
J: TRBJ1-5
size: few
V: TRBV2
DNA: TGTGCCAGCAGGGGACAAGTTACGCAGCCCCAGCATTTT
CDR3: CASRGQVTQPQHF

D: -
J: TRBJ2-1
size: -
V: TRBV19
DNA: TGTGCCAGTAGCCAGGACAGTCTCGACAATGAGCAGTTCTTC
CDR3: CASSQDSLDNEQFF

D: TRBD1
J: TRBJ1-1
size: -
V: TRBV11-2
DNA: TGTGCCAGCAGCATATGGACAGGCGGGATTACTGAAGCTTTCTTT
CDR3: CASSIWTGGITEAFF

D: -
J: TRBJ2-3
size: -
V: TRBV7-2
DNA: TGTGCCAGCAGCTTAGTAGAGGGAGGATCGCAGTATTTT
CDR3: CASSLVEGGSQYF

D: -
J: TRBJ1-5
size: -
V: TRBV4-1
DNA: TGCGCCAGCAGCCAAAGACAAAGTCATCAGCCCCAGCATTTT
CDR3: CASSQRQSHQPQHF

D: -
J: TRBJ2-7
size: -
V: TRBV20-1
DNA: TGCAGTGCTAGAAGGTCCGGGGAGCAGTACTTC
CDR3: CSARRSGEQYF

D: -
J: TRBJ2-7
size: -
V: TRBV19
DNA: TGTGCCAGTAGTTCCAGCGGCGGGTCCACCTACGAGCAGTACTTC
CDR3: CASSSSGGSTYEQYF

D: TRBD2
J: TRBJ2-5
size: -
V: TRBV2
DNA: TGTGCCAGCAGGCCGGGAGGGCCTATAGAGACCCAGTACTTC
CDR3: CASRPGGPIETQYF

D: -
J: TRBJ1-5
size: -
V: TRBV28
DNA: TGTGCCAGCAGGCAGGGAAGTCAGCCCCAGCATTTT
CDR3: CASRQGSQPQHF

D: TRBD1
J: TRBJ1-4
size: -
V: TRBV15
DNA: TGTGCCACGAGAAACGACAGGGGGGCAACTAATGAAAAACTGTTTTTT
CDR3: CATRNDRGATNEKLFF

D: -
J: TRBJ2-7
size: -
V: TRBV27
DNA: TGTGCCAGCAGTTTAGAGGGACACCTCTCCTACGAGCAGTACTTC
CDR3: CASSLEGHLSYEQYF

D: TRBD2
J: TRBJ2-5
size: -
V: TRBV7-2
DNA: TGTGCCAGCAGCTCCCCGCGGGGGGGGGAAGAGACCCAGTACTTC
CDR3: CASSSPRGGEETQYF

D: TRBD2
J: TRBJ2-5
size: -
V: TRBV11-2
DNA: TGTGCCAGCAGCTTCTTAGCGGGGGCGGGGGAGACCCAGTACTTC
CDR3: CASSFLAGAGETQYF

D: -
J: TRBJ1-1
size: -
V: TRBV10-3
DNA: TGTGCCATCAGTGATGTAATTCGACAAGAAGCTTTCTTT
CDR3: CAISDVIRQEAFF

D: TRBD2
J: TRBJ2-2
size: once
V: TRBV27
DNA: TGTGCCAGCAGTGTTTTCCTAGCGGCGAACACCGGGGAGCTGTTTTTT
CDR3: CASSVFLAANTGELFF

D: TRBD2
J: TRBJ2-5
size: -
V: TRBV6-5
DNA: TGTGCCAGCAGCTTAGGGACTAGCGGAGAGACCCAGTACTTC
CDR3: CASSLGTSGETQYF

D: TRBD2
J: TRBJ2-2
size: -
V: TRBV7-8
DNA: TGTGCCAGCAGCTTAAGCGGGAGGGCGAACACCGGGGAGCTGTTTTTT
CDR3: CASSLSGRANTGELFF

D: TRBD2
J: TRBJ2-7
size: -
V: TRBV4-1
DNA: TGCGCCAGCAGCCTTCAAGCGGGAGCTTCCTACGAGCAGTACTTC
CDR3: CASSLQAGASYEQYF

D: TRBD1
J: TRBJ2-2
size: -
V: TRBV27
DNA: TGTGCCAGCAGTCCATGGGGGTGGGGGCAGGGGGCAGCCGGGGAGCTGTTTTTT
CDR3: CASSPWGWGQGAAGELFF

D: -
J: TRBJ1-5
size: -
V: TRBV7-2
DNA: TGTGCCAGCAGCTGGGGGGGTCAGCCCCAGCATTTT
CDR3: CASSWGGQPQHF

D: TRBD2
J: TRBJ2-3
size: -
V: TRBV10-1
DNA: TGCGCCAGCAGTCCCCGTAGGGCGGGGGGCGGAGATACGCAGTATTTT
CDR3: CASSPRRAGGGDTQYF

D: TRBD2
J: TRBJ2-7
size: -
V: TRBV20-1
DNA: TGCAGTGCTAGTTTTCCGACTAGCGGGAACTACGAGCAGTACTTC
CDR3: CSASFPTSGNYEQYF

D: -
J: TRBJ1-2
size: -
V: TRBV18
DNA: TGTGCCAGCTCACCGGGGGACATTGGCTATGGCTACACCTTC
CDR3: CASSPGDIGYGYTF

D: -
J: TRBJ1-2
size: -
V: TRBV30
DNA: TGTGCCTGGCCGGGACAAAACTATGGCTACACCTTC
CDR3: CAWPGQNYGYTF

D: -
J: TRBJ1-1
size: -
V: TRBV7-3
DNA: TGTGCCAGCAGCTTAGGGCAGGGCCCGAACACTGAAGCTTTCTTT
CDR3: CASSLGQGPNTEAFF

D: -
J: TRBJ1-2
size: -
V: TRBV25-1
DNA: TGTGCCAGCAGCCGAGACAGGCTCACCTTC
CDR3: CASSRDRLTF

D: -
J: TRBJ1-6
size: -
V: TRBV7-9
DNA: TGTGCCAGCAGCTCCCCCCCCGGCAGGCTTGATTCACCCCTCCACTTT
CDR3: CASSSPPGRLDSPLHF

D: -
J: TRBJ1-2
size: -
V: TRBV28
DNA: TGTGCCCAAGTAGGGGAAGGCTACACCTTC
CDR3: CAQVGEGYTF

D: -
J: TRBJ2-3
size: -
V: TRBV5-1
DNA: TGCGCCAGCAGCCAGGGAGGAGAGAGCACAGATACGCAGTATTTT
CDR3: CASSQGGESTDTQYF

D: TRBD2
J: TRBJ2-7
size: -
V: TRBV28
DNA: TGTGCCAGCAGTTCCAACTCCCGGGGGGGACGGAATGGTTACGAGCAGTACTTC
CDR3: CASSSNSRGGRNGYEQYF

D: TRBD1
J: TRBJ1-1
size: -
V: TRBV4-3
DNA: TGCGCCAGCAGCCCCGGACAGGGGGCAGCGAACACTGAAGCTTTCTTT
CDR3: CASSPGQGAANTEAFF

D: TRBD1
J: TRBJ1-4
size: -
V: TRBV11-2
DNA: TGTGCCAGCAGCTTAGTTAGGGGACAGGCTCATGAAAAACTGTTTTTT
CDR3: CASSLVRGQAHEKLFF

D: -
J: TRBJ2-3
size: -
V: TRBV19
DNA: TGTGCCAGTAGTATCCTGCCGGGACTGTATTCCACAGATACGCAGTATTTT
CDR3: CASSILPGLYSTDTQYF

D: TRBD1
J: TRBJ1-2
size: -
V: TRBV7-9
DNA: TGTGCCAGCAGCCCTCGGGACAGGGGAGATGGCTACACCTTC
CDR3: CASSPRDRGDGYTF

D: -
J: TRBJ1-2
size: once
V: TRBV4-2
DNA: TGTGCCAGCAGCCGCACCGGTTCTCAGGTCGGTCGGGGCTACACCTTC
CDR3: CASSRTGSQVGRGYTF

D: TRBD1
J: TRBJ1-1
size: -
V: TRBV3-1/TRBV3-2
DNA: TGTGCCAGCAGCCACGGGACAGCGATGAACACTGAAGCTTTCTTT
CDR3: CASSHGTAMNTEAFF

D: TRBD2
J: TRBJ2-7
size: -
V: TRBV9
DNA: TGTGCCAGCAGCGTAGCCCTCCCCGCTAGCGGTCCGGTTGAGCAGTACTTC
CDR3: CASSVALPASGPVEQYF

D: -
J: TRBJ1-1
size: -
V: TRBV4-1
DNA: TGCGCCAGCAGCCAAATTATTCCACGGACTGAAGCTTTCTTT
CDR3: CASSQIIPRTEAFF

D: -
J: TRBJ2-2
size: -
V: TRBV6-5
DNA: TGTGCCAGCAGTTCCCGTGGGGCGCCGAACACCGGGGAGCTGTTTTTT
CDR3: CASSSRGAPNTGELFF

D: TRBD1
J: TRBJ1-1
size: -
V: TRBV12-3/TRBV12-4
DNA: TGTGCCAGCAGTTTAGTGACAGGGGTGAAAGCTTTCTTT
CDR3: CASSLVTGVKAFF

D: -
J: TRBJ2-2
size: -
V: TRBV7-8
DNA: TGTGCCAGCAGCTTTAATTCAGGGTTTCGTACCGGGGAGCTGTTTTTT
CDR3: CASSFNSGFRTGELFF

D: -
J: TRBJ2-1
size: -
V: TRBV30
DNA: TGTGCCTGGAGTGGCGACACAACGTACAATGAGCAGTTCTTC
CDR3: CAWSGDTTYNEQFF

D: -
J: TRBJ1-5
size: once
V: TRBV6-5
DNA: TGTGCCAGCAGTTACCGTAGCAATCAGCCCCAGCATTTT
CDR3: CASSYRSNQPQHF

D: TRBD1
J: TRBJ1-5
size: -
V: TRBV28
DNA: TGTGCCAGCAGCCGGACAGGGGTCCGGAGGCAGCCCCAGCATTTT
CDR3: CASSRTGVRRQPQHF

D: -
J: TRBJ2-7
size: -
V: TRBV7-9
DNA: TGTGCCAGCAGCCCCTTAGCGGCTCCCTACGAGCAGTACTTC
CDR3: CASSPLAAPYEQYF